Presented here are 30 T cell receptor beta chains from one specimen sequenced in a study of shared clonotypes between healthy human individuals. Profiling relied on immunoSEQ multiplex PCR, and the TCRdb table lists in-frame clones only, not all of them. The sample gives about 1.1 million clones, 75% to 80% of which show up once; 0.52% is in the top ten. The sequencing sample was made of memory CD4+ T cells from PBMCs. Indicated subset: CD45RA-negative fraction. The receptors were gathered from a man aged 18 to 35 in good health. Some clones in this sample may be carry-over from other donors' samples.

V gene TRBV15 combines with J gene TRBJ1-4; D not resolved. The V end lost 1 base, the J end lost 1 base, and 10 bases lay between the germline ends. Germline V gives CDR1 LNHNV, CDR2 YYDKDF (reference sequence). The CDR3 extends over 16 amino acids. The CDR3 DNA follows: TGTGCCACCAGCAGAGGTTTCGGGGTAACTAATGAAAAACTGTTTTTT. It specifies CATSRGFGVTNEKLFF.

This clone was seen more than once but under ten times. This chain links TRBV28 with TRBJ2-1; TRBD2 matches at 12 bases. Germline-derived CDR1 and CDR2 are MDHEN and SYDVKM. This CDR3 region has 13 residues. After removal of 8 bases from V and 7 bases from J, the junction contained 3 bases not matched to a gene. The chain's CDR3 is CASSSGRANEQFF. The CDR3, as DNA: TGTGCCAGCTCTAGCGGGAGGGCTAATGAGCAGTTCTTC. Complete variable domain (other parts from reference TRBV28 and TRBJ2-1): DVKVTQSSRYLVKRTGEKVFLECVQDMDHENMFWYRQDPGLGLRLIYFSYDVKMKEKGDIPEGYSVSREKKERFSLILESASTNQTSMYLCASSSGRANEQFFGPGTRLTVL.

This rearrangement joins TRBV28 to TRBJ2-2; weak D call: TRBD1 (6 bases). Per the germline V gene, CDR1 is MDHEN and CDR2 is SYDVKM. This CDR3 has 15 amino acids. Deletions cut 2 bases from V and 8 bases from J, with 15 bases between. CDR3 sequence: CASSLVPTGTGELFF. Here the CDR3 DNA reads TGTGCCAGCAGTTTAGTCCCAACAGGGACAGGGGAGCTGTTTTTT.

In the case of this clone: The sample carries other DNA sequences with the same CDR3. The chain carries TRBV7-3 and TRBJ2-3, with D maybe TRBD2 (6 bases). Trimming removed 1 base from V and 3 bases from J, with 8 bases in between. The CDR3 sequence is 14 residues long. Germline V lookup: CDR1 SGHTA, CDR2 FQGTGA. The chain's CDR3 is CASSLIGGTDTQYF. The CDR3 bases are TGTGCCAGCAGCTTAATAGGAGGGACAGATACGCAGTATTTT.

CDR3 nucleotides: TGTGCCACCCGTTTGGCTGGGGCCAACGTCCTGACTTTC. Translated: CATRLAGANVLTF. The chain has TRBV6-5 and TRBJ2-6; no clear D. Germline V gene data show CDR1 as MNHEY and CDR2 as SVGAGI. The CDR3 covers 13 residues. V shed 10 bases and J shed 2 bases, with 9 bases lying between them.

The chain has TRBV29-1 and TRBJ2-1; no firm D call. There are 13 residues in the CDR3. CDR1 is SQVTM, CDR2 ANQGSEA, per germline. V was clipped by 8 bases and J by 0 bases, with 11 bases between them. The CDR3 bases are TGCAGCCAAACAGAGAGCTCCTACAATGAGCAGTTCTTC. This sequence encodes CSQTESSYNEQFF.

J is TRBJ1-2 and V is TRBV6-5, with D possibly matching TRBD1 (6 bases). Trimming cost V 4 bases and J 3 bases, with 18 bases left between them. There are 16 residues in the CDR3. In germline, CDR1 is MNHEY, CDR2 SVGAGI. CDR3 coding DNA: TGTGCCAGCAGTTCATTACTTACAGGGAAACACTATGGCTACACCTTC. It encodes CASSSLLTGKHYGYTF.

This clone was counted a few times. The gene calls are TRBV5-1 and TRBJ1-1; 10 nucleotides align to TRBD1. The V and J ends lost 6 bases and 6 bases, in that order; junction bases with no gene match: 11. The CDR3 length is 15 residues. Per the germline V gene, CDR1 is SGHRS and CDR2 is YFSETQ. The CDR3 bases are TGCGCCAGCACCACCGGGACAGGGGCGGCCCCTGAAGCTTTCTTT. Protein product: CASTTGTGAAPEAFF.

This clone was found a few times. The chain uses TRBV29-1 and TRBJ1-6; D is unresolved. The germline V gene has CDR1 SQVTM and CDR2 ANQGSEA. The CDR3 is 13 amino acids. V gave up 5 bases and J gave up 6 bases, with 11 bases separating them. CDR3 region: CSVMVGFNSPLHF. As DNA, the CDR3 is TGCAGCGTTATGGTAGGGTTTAATTCACCCCTCCACTTT. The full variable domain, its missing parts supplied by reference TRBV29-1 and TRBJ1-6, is SAVISQKPSRDICQRGTSLTIQCQVDSQVTMMFWYRQQPGQSLTLIATANQGSEATYESGFVIDKFPISRPNLTFSTLTVSNMSPEDSSIYLCSVMVGFNSPLHFGNGTRLTVT.

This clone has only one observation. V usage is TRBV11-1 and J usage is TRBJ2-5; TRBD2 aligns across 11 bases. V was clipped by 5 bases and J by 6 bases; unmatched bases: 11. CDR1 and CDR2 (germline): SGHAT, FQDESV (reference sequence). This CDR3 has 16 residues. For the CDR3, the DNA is TGTGCCAGCAGCCCCAGGGTAACTAGCGGGAGACAGACCCAGTACTTC. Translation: CASSPRVTSGRQTQYF.

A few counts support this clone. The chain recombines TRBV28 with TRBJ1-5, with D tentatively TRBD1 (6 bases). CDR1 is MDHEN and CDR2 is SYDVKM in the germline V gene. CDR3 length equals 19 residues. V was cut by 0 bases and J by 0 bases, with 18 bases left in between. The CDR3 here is CASSLWTRGEYYSNQPQHF. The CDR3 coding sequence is TGTGCCAGCAGTTTATGGACCAGGGGCGAATATTATAGCAATCAGCCCCAGCATTTT.

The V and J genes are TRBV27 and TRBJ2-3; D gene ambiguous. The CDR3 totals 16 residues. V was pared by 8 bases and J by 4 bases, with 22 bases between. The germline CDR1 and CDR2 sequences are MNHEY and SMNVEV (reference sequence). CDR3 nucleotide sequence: TGTGCCAGCCCTCCCTCCCCCGGCGGCCTCCCAGATACGCAGTATTTT. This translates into CASPPSPGGLPDTQYF.

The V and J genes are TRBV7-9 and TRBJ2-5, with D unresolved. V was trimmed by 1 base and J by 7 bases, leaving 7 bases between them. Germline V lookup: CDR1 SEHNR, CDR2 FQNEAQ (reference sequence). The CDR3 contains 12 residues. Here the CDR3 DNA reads TGTGCCAGCAGCTTAGAGGTTGGGACCCAGTACTTC. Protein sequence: CASSLEVGTQYF.

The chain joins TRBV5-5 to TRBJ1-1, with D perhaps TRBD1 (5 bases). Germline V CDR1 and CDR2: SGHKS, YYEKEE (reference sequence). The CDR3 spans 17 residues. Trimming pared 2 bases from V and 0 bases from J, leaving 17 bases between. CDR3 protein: CASSFGVGEGMNTEAFF. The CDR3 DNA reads TGTGCCAGCAGCTTTGGGGTAGGGGAAGGAATGAACACTGAAGCTTTCTTT.

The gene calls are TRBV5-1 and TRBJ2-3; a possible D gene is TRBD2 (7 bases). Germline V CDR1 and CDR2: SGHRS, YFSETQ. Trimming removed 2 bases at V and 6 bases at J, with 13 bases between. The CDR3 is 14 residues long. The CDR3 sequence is CASSLTGGSDTQYF. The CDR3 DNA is TGCGCCAGCAGCTTAACGGGGGGCTCGGATACGCAGTATTTT.

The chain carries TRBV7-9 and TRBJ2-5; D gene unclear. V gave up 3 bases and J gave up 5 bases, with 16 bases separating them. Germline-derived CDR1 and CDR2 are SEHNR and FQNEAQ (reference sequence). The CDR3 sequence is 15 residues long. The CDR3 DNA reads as TGTGCCAGCAGCTTTTATACAGTGCCCCGGGAGACCCAGTACTTC. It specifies CASSFYTVPRETQYF.

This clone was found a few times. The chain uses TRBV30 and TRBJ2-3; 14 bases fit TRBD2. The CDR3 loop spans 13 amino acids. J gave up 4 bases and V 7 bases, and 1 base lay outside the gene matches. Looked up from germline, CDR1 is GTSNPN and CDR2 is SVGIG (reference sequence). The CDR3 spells CASGLAGADTQYF. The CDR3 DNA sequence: TGTGCCTCGGGACTAGCGGGAGCAGATACGCAGTATTTT.

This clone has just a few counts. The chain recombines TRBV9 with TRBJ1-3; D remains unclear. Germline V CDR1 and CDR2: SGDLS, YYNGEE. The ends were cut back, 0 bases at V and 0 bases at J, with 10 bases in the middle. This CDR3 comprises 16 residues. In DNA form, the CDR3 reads TGTGCCAGCAGCGTAGGAACCGGGAACTCTGGAAACACCATATATTTT. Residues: CASSVGTGNSGNTIYF.

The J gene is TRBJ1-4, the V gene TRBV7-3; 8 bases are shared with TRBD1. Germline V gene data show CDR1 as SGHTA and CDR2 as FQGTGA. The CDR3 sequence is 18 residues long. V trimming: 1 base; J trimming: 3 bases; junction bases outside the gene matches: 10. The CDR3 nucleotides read TGTGCCAGCAGCTTAATGAGGGACAGGACCCTTCCTAATGAAAAACTGTTTTTT. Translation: CASSLMRDRTLPNEKLFF. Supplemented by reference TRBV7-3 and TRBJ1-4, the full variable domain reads GAGVSQTPSNKVTEKGKYVELRCDPISGHTALYWYRQSLGQGPEFLIYFQGTGAADDSGLPNDRFFAVRPEGSVSTLKIQRTERGDSAVYLCASSLMRDRTLPNEKLFFGSGTQLSVL.

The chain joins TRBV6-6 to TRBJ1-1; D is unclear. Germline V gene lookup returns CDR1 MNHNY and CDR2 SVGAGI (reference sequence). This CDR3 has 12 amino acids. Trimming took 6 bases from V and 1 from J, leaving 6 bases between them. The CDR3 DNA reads TGTGCCAGCAGCCCTGCGAACACTGAAGCTTTCTTT. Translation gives CASSPANTEAFF.

CDR3 sequence (DNA): TGTGCCAGCAGCGTAAGTGCCGGGAAGGGGGAGCAGTACTTC. Protein: CASSVSAGKGEQYF. The chain carries TRBV9 and TRBJ2-7; D is possibly TRBD1 or TRBD2 (5 bases each). Trimming left V 1 base short and J 7 bases short, with 15 bases between. Germline CDR1 and CDR2: SGDLS and YYNGEE. This CDR3 region has 14 residues.

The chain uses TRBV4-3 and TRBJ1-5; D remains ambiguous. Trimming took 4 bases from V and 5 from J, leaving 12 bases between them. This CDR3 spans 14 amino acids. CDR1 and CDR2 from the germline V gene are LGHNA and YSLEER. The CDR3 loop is CASSLGRKDQPQHF. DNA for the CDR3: TGCGCCAGCAGCCTCGGACGAAAGGATCAGCCCCAGCATTTT.

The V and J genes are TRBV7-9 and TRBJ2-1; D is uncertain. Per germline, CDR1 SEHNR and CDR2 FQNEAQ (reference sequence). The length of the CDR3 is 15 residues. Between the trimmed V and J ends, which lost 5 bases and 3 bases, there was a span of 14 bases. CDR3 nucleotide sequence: TGTGCCAGCAGCCTCCATATGCAGTACTACAATGAGCAGTTCTTC. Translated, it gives CASSLHMQYYNEQFF.

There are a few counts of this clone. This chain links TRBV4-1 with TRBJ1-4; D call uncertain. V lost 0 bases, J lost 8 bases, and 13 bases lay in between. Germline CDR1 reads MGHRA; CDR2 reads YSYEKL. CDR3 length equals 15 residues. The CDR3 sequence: CASSQESGEREKLFF. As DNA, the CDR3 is TGCGCCAGCAGCCAAGAGTCCGGGGAGAGAGAAAAACTGTTTTTT.

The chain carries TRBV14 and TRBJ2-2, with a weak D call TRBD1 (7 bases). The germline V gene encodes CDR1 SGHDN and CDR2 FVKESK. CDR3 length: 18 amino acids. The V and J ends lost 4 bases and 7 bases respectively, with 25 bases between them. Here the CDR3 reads CASSPPYGKGARDGELFF. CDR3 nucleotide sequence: TGTGCCAGCAGCCCACCCTACGGAAAGGGGGCGCGGGACGGGGAGCTGTTTTTT.

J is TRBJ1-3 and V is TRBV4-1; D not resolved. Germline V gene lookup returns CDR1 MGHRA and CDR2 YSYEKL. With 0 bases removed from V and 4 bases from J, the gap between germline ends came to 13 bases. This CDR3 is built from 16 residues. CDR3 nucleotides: TGCGCCAGCAGCCAAGATCTGGCGTCGGGAGGAAACACCATATATTTT. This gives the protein CASSQDLASGGNTIYF.

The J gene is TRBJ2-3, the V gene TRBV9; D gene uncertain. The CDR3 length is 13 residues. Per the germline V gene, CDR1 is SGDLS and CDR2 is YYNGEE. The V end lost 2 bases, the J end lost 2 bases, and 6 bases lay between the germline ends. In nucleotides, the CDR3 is TGTGCCAGCAGCGTCCCGCCCACAGATACGCAGTATTTT. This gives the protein CASSVPPTDTQYF. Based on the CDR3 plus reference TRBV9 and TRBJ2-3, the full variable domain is DSGVTQTPKHLITATGQRVTLRCSPRSGDLSVYWYQQSLDQGLQFLIQYYNGEERAKGNILERFSAQQFPDLHSELNLSSLELGDSALYFCASSVPPTDTQYFGPGTRLTVL.

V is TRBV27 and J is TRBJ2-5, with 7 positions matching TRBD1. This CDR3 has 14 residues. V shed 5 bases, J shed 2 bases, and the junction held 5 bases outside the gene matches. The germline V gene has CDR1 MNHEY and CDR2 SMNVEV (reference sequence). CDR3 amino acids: CASSRQGWQETQYF. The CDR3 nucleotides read TGTGCCAGCAGTCGACAGGGTTGGCAAGAGACCCAGTACTTC.

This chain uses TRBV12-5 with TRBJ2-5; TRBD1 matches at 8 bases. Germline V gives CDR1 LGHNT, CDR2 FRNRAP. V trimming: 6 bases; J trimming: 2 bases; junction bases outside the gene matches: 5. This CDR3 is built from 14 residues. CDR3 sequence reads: CASGPGQGQETQYF. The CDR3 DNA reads TGTGCTAGTGGCCCTGGACAGGGACAAGAGACCCAGTACTTC. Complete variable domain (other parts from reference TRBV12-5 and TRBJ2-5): DARVTQTPRHKVTEMGQEVTMRCQPILGHNTVFWYRQTMMQGLELLAYFRNRAPLDDSGMPKDRFSAEMPDATLATLKIQPSEPRDSAVYFCASGPGQGQETQYFGPGTRLLVL.

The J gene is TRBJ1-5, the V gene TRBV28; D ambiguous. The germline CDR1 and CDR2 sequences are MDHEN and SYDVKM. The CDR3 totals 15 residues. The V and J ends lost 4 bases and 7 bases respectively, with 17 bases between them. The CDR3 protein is CASSWSRGVGQPQHF. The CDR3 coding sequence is TGTGCCAGCAGTTGGTCTCGGGGAGTCGGGCAGCCCCAGCATTTT.